Presented here are 4 T cell receptor beta chains from one specimen sequenced in a study of T cell responses to AZD1222 COVID-19 vaccine. Only in-frame clones appear in the TCRdb table, and some are missing; sequencing was by immunoSEQ multiplex PCR. The data contain about 120,000 clones, just under 90% of them seen just once; the ten biggest clones take up less than 15%. The specimen was peripheral blood, collected on day 0 of AZD1222 vaccination. These receptors were taken from an adult in good health.

J is TRBJ1-6 and V is TRBV19, with a tentative D call TRBD1 (5 bases). The CDR3 sequence is 17 residues long. V was shortened by 3 bases and J by 6 bases, with 18 bases between the two germline ends. CDR1 and CDR2 (germline): LNHDA, SQIVND (reference sequence). The CDR3 loop is CASSMFAGGAGNSPLHF. CDR3 DNA: TGTGCCAGTAGTATGTTCGCCGGCGGGGCGGGTAATTCACCCCTCCACTTT.

CDR3 nucleotide sequence: TGTGCCAGCTCAATCCGCGGAGCGAACACCGGGGAGCTGTTTTTT. This translates into CASSIRGANTGELFF. The gene calls are TRBV18 and TRBJ2-2; D not certain. Trimming pared 5 bases from V and 0 bases from J, leaving 10 bases between. The CDR3 is 15 amino acids. Germline V gene lookup returns CDR1 KGHSH and CDR2 LQKENI.

This clone appeared once. The CDR3 region has the DNA TGTGCCAGCAGCCAAGATCTAACCCGGGCGAAAGGCTACACCTTC. Translated: CASSQDLTRAKGYTF. The genes are TRBV14 and TRBJ1-2; D unresolved. V lost 0 bases and J lost 8, with 16 bases in between. The CDR3 totals 15 residues. Germline lookup yields CDR1 SGHDN and CDR2 FVKESK. Full variable domain (rest looked up from reference TRBV14 and TRBJ1-2): EAGVTQFPSHSVIEKGQTVTLRCDPISGHDNLYWYRRVMGKEIKFLLHFVKESKQDESGMPNNRFLAERTGGTYSTLKVQPAELEDSGVYFCASSQDLTRAKGYTFGSGTRLTVV.

The chain employs TRBV7-2 and TRBJ2-1; tentative D call: TRBD2 (7 bases). Trimming cost V 5 bases and J 5 bases, with 16 bases left between them. The germline V gene has CDR1 SGHTA and CDR2 FQGNSA. CDR3 size: 15 residues. CDR3 DNA sequence: TGTGCCAGCAGCGGGCGGGGGCTAGCGGACAATGAGCAGTTCTTC. Translated, it gives CASSGRGLADNEQFF.